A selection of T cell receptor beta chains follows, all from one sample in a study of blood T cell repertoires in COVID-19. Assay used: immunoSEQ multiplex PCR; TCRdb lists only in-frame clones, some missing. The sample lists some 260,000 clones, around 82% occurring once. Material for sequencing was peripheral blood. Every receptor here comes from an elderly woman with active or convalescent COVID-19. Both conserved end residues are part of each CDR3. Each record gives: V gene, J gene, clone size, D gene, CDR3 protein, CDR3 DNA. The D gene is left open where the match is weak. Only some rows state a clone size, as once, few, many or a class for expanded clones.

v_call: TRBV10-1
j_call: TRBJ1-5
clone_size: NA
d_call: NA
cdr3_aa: CASSALLNQPQHF
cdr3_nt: TGCGCCAGCAGTGCTTTGTTAAATCAGCCCCAGCATTTT

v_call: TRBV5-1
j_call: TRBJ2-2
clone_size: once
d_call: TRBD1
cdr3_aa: CASSRDRVDTGELFF
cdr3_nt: TGCGCCAGCAGCAGGGACAGGGTGGACACCGGGGAGCTGTTTTTT

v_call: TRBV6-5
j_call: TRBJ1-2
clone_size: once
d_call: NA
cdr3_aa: CASSPDRLYGYTF
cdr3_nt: TGTGCCAGCAGTCCCGACAGACTCTATGGCTACACCTTC

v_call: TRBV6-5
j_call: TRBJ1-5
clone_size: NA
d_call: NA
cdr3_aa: CASVVQGNQPQHF
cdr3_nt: TGTGCCAGCGTCGTACAGGGCAATCAGCCCCAGCATTTT

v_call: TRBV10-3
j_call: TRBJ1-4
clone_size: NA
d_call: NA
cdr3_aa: CAISESTRGGGEKLFF
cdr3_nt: TGTGCCATCAGTGAGTCGACGCGGGGAGGAGGTGAAAAACTGTTTTTT

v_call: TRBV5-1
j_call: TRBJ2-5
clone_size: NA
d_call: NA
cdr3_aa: CASSPTLGREGETQYF
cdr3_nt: TGCGCCAGCAGCCCGACCCTGGGGCGGGAAGGGGAGACCCAGTACTTC

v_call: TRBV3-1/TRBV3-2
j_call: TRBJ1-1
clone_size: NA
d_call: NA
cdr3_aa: CASSLLQGRLTEAFF
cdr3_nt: TGTGCCAGCAGCCTGCTACAGGGAAGGTTGACTGAAGCTTTCTTT

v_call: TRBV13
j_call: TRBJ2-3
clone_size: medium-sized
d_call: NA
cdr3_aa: CASSLQTLRDPDTQYF
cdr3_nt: TGTGCCAGCAGCCTACAGACCCTCCGGGATCCAGATACGCAGTATTTT

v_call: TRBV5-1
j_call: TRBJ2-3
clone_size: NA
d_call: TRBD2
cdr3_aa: CASSLRPSGSADTQYF
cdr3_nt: TGCGCCAGCAGCTTGAGGCCTAGCGGGAGTGCAGATACGCAGTATTTT

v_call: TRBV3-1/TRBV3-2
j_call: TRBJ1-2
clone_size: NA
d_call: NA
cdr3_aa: CATGGRGAHNYGYTF
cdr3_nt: TGTGCCACCGGAGGTCGGGGGGCGCATAACTATGGCTACACCTTC

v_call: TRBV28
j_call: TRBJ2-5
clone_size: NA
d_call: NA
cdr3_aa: CASSARPEETQYF
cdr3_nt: TGTGCCAGCAGTGCACGACCGGAGGAGACCCAGTACTTC

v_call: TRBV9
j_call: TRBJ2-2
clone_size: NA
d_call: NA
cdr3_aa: CASSVGGGANTGELFF
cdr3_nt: TGTGCCAGCAGCGTAGGAGGGGGGGCGAACACCGGGGAGCTGTTTTTT